A selection of T cell receptor beta chains follows, all from one sample in a study of shared clonotypes between healthy human individuals. The assay was immunoSEQ multiplex PCR, and TCRdb's table has in-frame clones only and misses some. This sample carries hundreds of thousands of clones, over 65% of them seen once, and the ten largest clones take under 2%. Sequencing was performed on memory CD4+ T cells sorted from blood. These receptors all come from a woman aged 25 to 45 in good health. Both conserved end residues are trimmed from each CDR3. D genes are given only for firm matches. Clone size, where shown, is once, few, many, or a class for clones that have expanded.

TRBJ1-3	NA	NA	TRBV19	ASTPRTGITIY
TRBJ1-5	NA	NA	TRBV27	ASSFLGNQPQH
TRBJ2-2	NA	TRBD2	TRBV5-1	ASSPRGASGTGELF
TRBJ2-3	few	NA	TRBV10-1	ASSAGDTQY
TRBJ2-2	NA	TRBD2	TRBV25-1	ASSDPGEGTGELF
TRBJ2-5	few	NA	TRBV10-3	AISEGGPVETQY
TRBJ2-7	NA	NA	TRBV2	ASSLDGLLEQY
TRBJ2-7	NA	TRBD1	TRBV11-3	ASSSRRTGSDEQY
TRBJ2-4	few	NA	TRBV2	ASRRRLAKNIQY
TRBJ2-1	once	NA	TRBV25-1	ASSDGQTPPSYNEQF
TRBJ2-5	NA	NA	TRBV5-6	ASSFGLTNTQETQY
TRBJ1-3	NA	NA	TRBV2	ASSARDPTWASGNTIY
TRBJ1-1	NA	NA	TRBV28	ASSSPDRTEAF
TRBJ2-3	NA	NA	TRBV12-5	ASGLKDTQY
TRBJ2-3	NA	NA	TRBV9	ASSPGGYTTDTQY
TRBJ1-2	NA	NA	TRBV28	ASSFGLLYGYT
TRBJ1-1	NA	NA	TRBV21-1	ASSKQQAQNTEAF
TRBJ2-3	NA	NA	TRBV7-9	ASSSPPSQGRDTQY
TRBJ2-5	NA	TRBD2	TRBV4-1	ASSQDLQRGYQETQY
TRBJ2-4	NA	NA	TRBV7-9	ASSVDSYIQY
TRBJ2-1	NA	TRBD2	TRBV27	ASSLSSGSLSSYNEQF
TRBJ2-1	many	NA	TRBV20-1	SAISNEQF
TRBJ1-2	NA	NA	TRBV10-1	ASSGEGLGYGYT
TRBJ1-5	NA	NA	TRBV28	ASSSPRSNQPQH
TRBJ2-2	few	TRBD1	TRBV28	ASSSAGGDTGELF
TRBJ2-1	NA	NA	TRBV7-3	ASRRDSSYNEQF
TRBJ1-5	NA	NA	TRBV2	ASSEKGLSNQPQH
TRBJ1-2	NA	TRBD1	TRBV5-6	ASSLPRDRHGYT
TRBJ2-6	NA	NA	TRBV28	ASSPYSGANVLT
TRBJ2-2	NA	TRBD2	TRBV7-3	ASSPGLAANTGELF
TRBJ2-2	NA	NA	TRBV5-1	ASSLVQNTGELF
TRBJ2-5	few	TRBD2	TRBV2	ASSEGLAGGGETQY
TRBJ2-1	NA	NA	TRBV7-6	ASSLEMWHEQF
TRBJ1-3	NA	NA	TRBV5-1	ASSPTSSGNTIY
TRBJ2-2	NA	TRBD1	TRBV6-6	ASRTGTGGRTGELF
TRBJ1-4	NA	NA	TRBV4-1	ASSQGGRGGPNEKLF
TRBJ1-5	once	TRBD1	TRBV15	ATSSQTGIYSQPQH
TRBJ2-7	NA	NA	TRBV6-5	ASRGGGGPNYEQY
TRBJ1-2	NA	NA	TRBV6-6	ASSPYVGYGYT
TRBJ1-2	few	TRBD1	TRBV11-2	ASSSFQGAGGYT